A single sample is the source of the 30 T cell receptor beta chains below, sequenced in a study of blood T cell repertoires in COVID-19. The data were produced by immunoSEQ multiplex PCR, yet TCRdb's version contains in-frame clones alone and is incomplete. The table shows about 150,000 clones, with roughly 80% occurring only once. The sequenced sample consisted of peripheral blood. These TCRs come from a woman between 40 and 50 years old with active or convalescent COVID-19.

The sample holds a few counts of this clone. The chain has TRBV6-1 and TRBJ1-2, with TRBD1 matching over 8 bases. Germline CDR1 is MNHNS and CDR2 is SASEGT. This CDR3 region has 13 residues. J was trimmed by 8 bases and V by 3 bases; bases with no gene match: 5. The CDR3 coding sequence is TGTGCCAGCAGTGACCAGGGGGCATTCGGCTACACCTTC. This codes for CASSDQGAFGYTF.

The chain employs TRBV10-1 and TRBJ2-7, with D maybe TRBD1 (6 bases). The CDR3 length is 15 residues. The germline V gene has CDR1 WNHNN and CDR2 SYGVQD (reference sequence). V shed 9 bases and J shed 3 bases, with 21 bases lying between them. This CDR3 reads CARIRDTEKNYEQYF. The CDR3 coding sequence is TGCGCCAGAATCCGGGACACCGAAAAAAACTACGAGCAGTACTTC.

V gene TRBV7-2 combines with J gene TRBJ2-7, with 9 bases identical to TRBD2. CDR1 is SGHTA and CDR2 is FQGNSA in the germline V gene. The trim removed 0 bases at V and 4 bases at J, leaving 10 bases unmatched. The CDR3 contains 17 residues. CDR3 coding DNA: TGTGCCAGCAGCTTAGCAAGTCGACTAGCGGTGATGTACGAGCAGTACTTC. As protein: CASSLASRLAVMYEQYF.

The V call is TRBV7-2, the J call TRBJ2-7; 14 bases fit TRBD2. The length of the CDR3 is 17 residues. V lost 5 bases, J lost 6 bases, and 12 bases stayed unmatched. Germline V lookup: CDR1 SGHTA, CDR2 FQGNSA. CDR3 in DNA: TGTGCCAGCAGCCCACCAGGACTAGCGGGAGGATCTGGCGAGCAGTACTTC. This sequence encodes CASSPPGLAGGSGEQYF.

The V gene is TRBV30, the J gene TRBJ2-7; no clear D gene. The germline gives CDR1 GTSNPN, CDR2 SVGIG (reference sequence). V gave up 3 bases and J gave up 0 bases, with 12 bases separating them. The CDR3 has 14 residues. In DNA form, the CDR3 reads TGTGCCTGGAGAAAGACACTTAGCTCCTACGAGCAGTACTTC. This gives the protein CAWRKTLSSYEQYF.

CDR3 sequence: CASTAFGLAGDEQFF. Here the CDR3 DNA reads TGTGCCAGTACCGCTTTCGGACTAGCGGGAGATGAGCAGTTCTTC. The chain carries TRBV19 and TRBJ2-1; 13 positions agree with TRBD2. Trimming removed 7 bases from V and 8 bases from J; junction bases left unmatched: 8. Germline V lookup: CDR1 LNHDA, CDR2 SQIVND (reference sequence). This CDR3 is 15 amino acids long.

This clone has a handful of counts. The J gene is TRBJ1-4, the V gene TRBV19; 7 bases map to TRBD1. This CDR3 comprises 15 residues. The trim removed 5 bases at V and 7 bases at J, leaving 10 bases unmatched. CDR1 LNHDA and CDR2 SQIVND come from the germline V gene (reference sequence). CDR3 DNA sequence: TGTGCCAGTAGTGGCCGAAGAGGGGGCGGTGAAAAACTGTTTTTT. Translation gives CASSGRRGGGEKLFF.

The genes are TRBV27 and TRBJ1-4; 7 bases are shared with TRBD1. J was trimmed by 8 bases and V by 5 bases; bases with no gene match: 5. The CDR3 length is 13 residues. Germline V gene lookup returns CDR1 MNHEY and CDR2 SMNVEV (reference sequence). The CDR3, as DNA: TGTGCCAGCAGTCCGGGACAGAGCGAAAAACTGTTTTTT. Translation gives CASSPGQSEKLFF. The full variable domain, its missing parts supplied by reference TRBV27 and TRBJ1-4, is EAQVTQNPRYLITVTGKKLTVTCSQNMNHEYMSWYRQDPGLGLRQIYYSMNVEVTDKGDVPEGYKVSRKEKRNFPLILESPSPNQTSLYFCASSPGQSEKLFFGSGTQLSVL.

In its sample, this clone was seen once. The chain combines TRBV6-2 or TRBV6-3 with TRBJ1-5; the D is unclear. CDR3 size: 13 residues. CDR1 MNHEY and CDR2 SVGEGT come from the germline V gene. Between the trimmed V and J ends, which lost 2 bases and 6 bases, there was a span of 8 bases. For the CDR3, the DNA is TGTGCCAGCAGTTACCGTGCTAGTCAGCCCCAGCATTTT. Its translation is CASSYRASQPQHF.

The V gene is TRBV5-4, the J gene TRBJ2-1; tentatively, D is TRBD2 (6 bases). Trimming shortened V by 4 bases and J by 3 bases, and 29 bases separated the two germline ends. Germline CDR1 SGHNT, CDR2 YYREEE (reference sequence). This CDR3 is 20 amino acids long. The CDR3 here is CASSLDRGGLEAYFYNEQFF. DNA for the CDR3: TGTGCCAGCAGCCTGGACCGAGGAGGGTTGGAGGCTTATTTCTACAATGAGCAGTTCTTC.

V gene TRBV9 combines with J gene TRBJ2-7; D unresolved. CDR3 length equals 14 residues. Germline V gene lookup returns CDR1 SGDLS and CDR2 YYNGEE. Trimming shortened V by 0 bases and J by 2 bases, and 9 bases separated the two germline ends. The CDR3 reads CASSVGGGTYEQYF. The CDR3 DNA reads as TGTGCCAGCAGCGTAGGTGGCGGCACCTACGAGCAGTACTTC.

This chain connects TRBV11-2 to TRBJ2-1; maybe TRBD1 (7 bases). V was shortened by 6 bases and J by 4 bases, with 16 bases between the two germline ends. Per the germline V gene, CDR1 is SGHAT and CDR2 is FQNNGV. This CDR3 region has 15 residues. This CDR3 is CASRPAAGGYNEQFF. For the CDR3, the DNA is TGTGCCAGCAGGCCAGCGGCAGGGGGGTACAATGAGCAGTTCTTC.

The rearrangement links TRBV19 to TRBJ2-7; the match to TRBD2 covers 7 bases. From germline, CDR1 is LNHDA and CDR2 SQIVND (reference sequence). This CDR3 has 13 amino acids. The V segment lost 6 bases and the J segment 3 bases; nucleotides outside the gene matches: 5. The CDR3 DNA follows: TGTGCCAGTAGGGGAGGGGAAGGCTACGAGCAGTACTTC. Encoded protein: CASRGGEGYEQYF.

The chain joins TRBV4-1 to TRBJ2-1; D is perhaps TRBD2 (6 bases). Germline loops: CDR1 MGHRA, CDR2 YSYEKL. The CDR3 runs to 15 residues. The V end was cut by 3 bases, the J end by 4 bases, with 13 bases between. CDR3 sequence reads: CASSQLPGRYNEQFF. In nucleotides, the CDR3 is TGCGCCAGCAGCCAGCTCCCCGGGAGATACAATGAGCAGTTCTTC.

This chain uses TRBV29-1 with TRBJ2-7; tentative D call: TRBD2 (5 bases). The CDR3 runs 15 residues. V was clipped by 1 base and J by 7 bases, with 20 bases between them. Germline-derived CDR1 and CDR2 are SQVTM and ANQGSEA. This CDR3 reads CSVEGQASSPGEQYF. CDR3 in DNA: TGCAGCGTTGAAGGCCAGGCCTCTAGCCCTGGAGAGCAGTACTTC.

This clone was seen only a few times. The rearrangement joins TRBV29-1 to TRBJ1-5; 8 bases agree with TRBD1. The length of the CDR3 is 13 residues. Germline V gene sequence: CDR1 SQVTM, CDR2 ANQGSEA. J gave up 5 bases and V 6 bases, and 6 bases lay outside the gene matches. The CDR3 is CSVGQGGYQPQHF. The CDR3 coding sequence is TGCAGCGTCGGACAGGGAGGATATCAGCCCCAGCATTTT.

The chain uses TRBV9 and TRBJ1-2; TRBD1 aligns across 7 bases. CDR1 is SGDLS, CDR2 YYNGEE, per germline. V lost 2 bases and J lost 7; bases outside the gene matches: 14. This CDR3 comprises 16 residues. The CDR3: CASSVRPEKGASGYTF. CDR3 nucleotide sequence: TGTGCCAGCAGCGTCCGACCCGAGAAGGGGGCGAGTGGCTACACCTTC.

Details on this clone: Distinct nucleotide sequences in the sample also encode this CDR3. This chain joins TRBV5-1 and TRBJ1-5, with 8 bases aligning to TRBD1. The V gene end was trimmed by 1 base and the J gene end by 5 bases; junction bases not matched to a gene: 2. This CDR3 contains 14 residues. Germline-derived CDR1 and CDR2 are SGHRS and YFSETQ. Written as DNA, the CDR3 is TGCGCCAGCAGCTTGACAGGGGGGGATCAGCCCCAGCATTTT. Its protein is CASSLTGGDQPQHF.

The chain links TRBV28 to TRBJ1-6; TRBD1 agrees at 7 bases. Germline-derived CDR1 and CDR2 are MDHEN and SYDVKM. This CDR3 region has 17 residues. V gave up 4 bases and J gave up 9 bases; unmatched junction bases: 15. The CDR3 sequence: CASSSALRGNVVSPLHF. The CDR3 bases are TGTGCCAGCAGTTCCGCCCTCAGGGGGAACGTAGTTTCACCCCTCCACTTT.

This sequence joins TRBV7-2 and TRBJ1-1, with 10 bases identical to TRBD1. The CDR3 length is 16 residues. CDR1 is SGHTA and CDR2 is FQGNSA in the germline V gene. V shed 6 bases and J 3 bases; nucleotides not matched to a gene: 10. CDR3 region: CASSWDRGIVDTEAFF. DNA of the CDR3: TGTGCCAGCAGTTGGGACAGGGGCATAGTCGACACTGAAGCTTTCTTT. Using reference TRBV7-2 and TRBJ1-1 for the parts outside the CDR3, the full variable domain is GAGVSQSPSNKVTEKGKDVELRCDPISGHTALYWYRQSLGQGLEFLIYFQGNSAPDKSGLPSDRFSAERTGGSVSTLTIQRTQQEDSAVYLCASSWDRGIVDTEAFFGQGTRLTVV.

V usage is TRBV6-1 and J usage is TRBJ1-5, with TRBD1 as a possible D gene (6 bases). Looked up from germline, CDR1 is MNHNS and CDR2 is SASEGT. The CDR3 is made up of 14 amino acids. V dropped 3 bases and J dropped 7 bases, with 13 bases sitting between them. Here the CDR3 reads CASSDAGVRQPQHF. In nucleotides, the CDR3 is TGTGCCAGCAGTGACGCAGGGGTTAGGCAGCCCCAGCATTTT.

The genes are TRBV4-1 and TRBJ1-5, with 7 bases that match TRBD1. This CDR3 spans 16 amino acids. V was clipped by 0 bases and J by 4 bases; unmatched bases: 6. Per germline, CDR1 MGHRA and CDR2 YSYEKL. The CDR3 region is CASSQDPGGWNQPQHF. DNA of the CDR3: TGCGCCAGCAGCCAAGATCCAGGGGGTTGGAATCAGCCCCAGCATTTT.

The chain uses TRBV3-1 (or the pseudogene TRBV3-2) and TRBJ2-1; 8 bases are shared with TRBD1. Per germline, CDR1 LGHDT and CDR2 YNNKEL (reference sequence). This CDR3 region has 14 residues. V lost 4 bases and J lost 5; bases outside the gene matches: 4. The CDR3 spells CASSLGQVHNEQFF. In DNA form, the CDR3 reads TGTGCCAGCAGCCTGGGACAGGTCCACAATGAGCAGTTCTTC.

The genes are TRBV11-2 and TRBJ1-3; D uncertain. This CDR3 contains 16 residues. Trimming pared 3 bases from V and 0 bases from J, leaving 12 bases between. Germline V CDR1 and CDR2: SGHAT, FQNNGV. CDR3 amino acids: CASSFSGGSSGNTIYF. The CDR3 DNA reads TGTGCCAGCAGCTTCAGTGGAGGGTCCTCTGGAAACACCATATATTTT.

A note on this clone: Since the CDR3 does not end with the conserved phenylalanine or tryptophan, this likely comes from a read error. The DNA is omitted, as the CDR3 cannot be located on it reliably, and the CDR3 follows TCRdb's listing. The chain recombines TRBV12-3 or TRBV12-4 with TRBJ1-1; the D segment call TRBD1 is taken from the table without a DNA check. Both ends counted, the CDR3 spans 9 residues. CDR3 residues: CASSPDRVG.

This chain links TRBV30 with TRBJ2-5; 12 bases are a match to TRBD2. CDR3 size: 18 residues. J gave up 2 bases and V 0 bases, and 10 bases lay outside the gene matches. The germline V gene has CDR1 GTSNPN and CDR2 SVGIG (reference sequence). CDR3 sequence: CAWSVALRGTSGQETQYF. The CDR3 coding sequence is TGTGCCTGGAGTGTAGCTTTACGGGGGACTAGCGGGCAAGAGACCCAGTACTTC.

The chain carries TRBV4-1 and TRBJ1-2, with TRBD1 matching 7 bases. Germline V lookup: CDR1 MGHRA, CDR2 YSYEKL. The CDR3 runs to 15 residues. V shed 1 base, J shed 1 base, and the junction held 3 bases outside the gene matches. The CDR3, as DNA: TGCGCCAGCAGCCAAGGGGACAGCATTAACTATGGCTACACCTTC. This gives the protein CASSQGDSINYGYTF.

The chain links TRBV3-1 (or the pseudogene TRBV3-2) to TRBJ1-5; D perhaps matches TRBD1 (5 bases). The CDR3 sequence is 17 residues long. The germline V gene encodes CDR1 LGHDT and CDR2 YNNKEL (reference sequence). V lost 0 bases and J 7 bases, leaving 19 bases between the germline ends. The CDR3 coding sequence is TGTGCCAGCAGCCAAGACCCTTCAGGCCCAGGGATACAGCCCCAGCATTTT. It is translated as CASSQDPSGPGIQPQHF.

The genes are TRBV30 and TRBJ2-3; 7 bases align to TRBD2. From germline, CDR1 is GTSNPN and CDR2 SVGIG (reference sequence). With V trimmed by 2 bases and J by 4 bases, 9 bases remained unmatched. The CDR3 covers 15 residues. CDR3: CAWSSTGLRSDTQYF. The CDR3, as DNA: TGTGCCTGGAGTTCAACGGGACTACGTTCAGATACGCAGTATTTT.

This chain uses TRBV4-3 with TRBJ1-5, with D unclear. V was shortened by 4 bases and J by 5 bases, with 18 bases between the two germline ends. Looked up from germline, CDR1 is LGHNA and CDR2 is YSLEER. The CDR3 spans 16 residues. The CDR3 nucleotides are TGCGCCAGCAGCCGTAGTTTGTCGGGAGGCCATCAGCCCCAGCATTTT. The encoded protein is CASSRSLSGGHQPQHF.